This T cell receptor beta chain was found in a study of T cells in Graves' hyperthyroidism and ophthalmopathy. Turning to the study itself: Upon initial diagnosis and before any treatment, peripheral blood was collected.

TCR beta CDR3 sequences were amplified from RNA transcripts. HTBI primers were used for first-round RT-PCR of the TCR CDR3. MiXCR was run by TCRdb on the multiplex PCR reads, yielding one entry per CDR3 protein. The table records 300,000 to 450,000 distinct CDR3 sequences, about 14% of them present only once. Stable disease denoted Graves' hyperthyroidism without ophthalmopathy progression within 18 months. This clonotype was counted ten times or more. Its specificity is unknown. With V trimmed by 6 bases and J by 4 bases, 9 bases remained unmatched. The CDR3 runs 16 residues. The germline CDR1 and CDR2 sequences are KGHSH and LQKENI. General observations from the study: The model forecast ophthalmopathy, anticipating it by a median about six months before onset. From stable hyperthyroidism, ophthalmopathy was set apart by a 13 V-J model.

J is TRBJ1-5 and V is TRBV18, with 10 bases that match TRBD1. The sequencing sample was made of blood. The sequence was obtained from a woman aged 55 to 70 with Graves' hyperthyroidism. The CDR3 nucleotides read TGTGCCAGCTCCCAGTCCAGGACAGGGGGTAATCAGCCCCAGCATTTT. It translates to CASSQSRTGGNQPQHF.